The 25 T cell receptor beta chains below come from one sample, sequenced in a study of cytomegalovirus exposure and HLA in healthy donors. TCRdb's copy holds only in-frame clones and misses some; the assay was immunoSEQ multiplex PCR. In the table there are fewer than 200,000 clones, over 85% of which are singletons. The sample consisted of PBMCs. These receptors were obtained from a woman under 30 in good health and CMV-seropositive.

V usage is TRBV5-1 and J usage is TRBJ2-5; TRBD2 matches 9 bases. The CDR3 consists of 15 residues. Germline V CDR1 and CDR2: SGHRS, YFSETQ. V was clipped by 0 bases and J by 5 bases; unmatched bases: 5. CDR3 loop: CASSLEGGRVETQYF. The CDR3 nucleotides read TGCGCCAGCAGCTTGGAGGGCGGGAGGGTTGAGACCCAGTACTTC.

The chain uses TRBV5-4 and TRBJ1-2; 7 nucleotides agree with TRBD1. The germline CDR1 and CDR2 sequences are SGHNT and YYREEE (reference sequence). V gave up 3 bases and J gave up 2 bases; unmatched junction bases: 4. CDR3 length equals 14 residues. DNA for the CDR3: TGTGCCAGCAGCTCTTTGACAGGGAACTATGGCTACACCTTC. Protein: CASSSLTGNYGYTF.

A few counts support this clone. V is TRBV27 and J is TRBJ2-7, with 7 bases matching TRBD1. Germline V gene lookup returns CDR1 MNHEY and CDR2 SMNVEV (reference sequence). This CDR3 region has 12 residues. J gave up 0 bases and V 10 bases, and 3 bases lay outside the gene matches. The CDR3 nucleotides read TGTGCCACCCGGGACAGCTCCTACGAGCAGTACTTC. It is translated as CATRDSSYEQYF.

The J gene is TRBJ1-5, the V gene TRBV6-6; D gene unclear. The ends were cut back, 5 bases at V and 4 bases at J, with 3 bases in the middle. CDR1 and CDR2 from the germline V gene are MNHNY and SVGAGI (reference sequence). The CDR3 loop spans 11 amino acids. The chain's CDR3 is CASSQNQPQHF. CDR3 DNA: TGTGCCAGCAGTCAAAATCAGCCCCAGCATTTT.

CDR3: CAWSLGGTDTQYF. CDR3 DNA sequence: TGTGCCTGGAGTCTCGGAGGCACAGATACGCAGTATTTT. The chain is built from TRBV30 and TRBJ2-3; D gene ambiguous. Trimming shortened V by 2 bases and J by 1 base, and 7 bases separated the two germline ends. The germline CDR1 and CDR2 sequences are GTSNPN and SVGIG (reference sequence). The CDR3 extends over 13 amino acids.

DNA for the CDR3: TGTGCCAGCATTCACTACAATGAGCAGTTCTTC. This encodes CASIHYNEQFF. The rearrangement links TRBV27 to TRBJ2-1; D call uncertain. In germline, CDR1 is MNHEY, CDR2 SMNVEV (reference sequence). CDR3 length equals 11 residues. The V end was cut by 7 bases, the J end by 3 bases, with 4 bases between.

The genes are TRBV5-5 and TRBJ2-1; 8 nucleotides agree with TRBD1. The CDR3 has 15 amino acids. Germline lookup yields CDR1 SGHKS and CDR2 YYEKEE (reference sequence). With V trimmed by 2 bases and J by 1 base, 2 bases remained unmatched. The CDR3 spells CASSFRDRSYNEQFF. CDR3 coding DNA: TGTGCCAGCAGCTTCCGGGACAGGTCCTACAATGAGCAGTTCTTC.

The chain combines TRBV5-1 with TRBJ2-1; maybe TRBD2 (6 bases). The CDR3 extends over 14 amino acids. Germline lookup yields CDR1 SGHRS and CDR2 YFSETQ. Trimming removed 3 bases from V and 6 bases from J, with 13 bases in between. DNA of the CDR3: TGCGCCAGCAGCTCAACCCTCGGGGGCAATGAGCAGTTCTTC. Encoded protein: CASSSTLGGNEQFF.

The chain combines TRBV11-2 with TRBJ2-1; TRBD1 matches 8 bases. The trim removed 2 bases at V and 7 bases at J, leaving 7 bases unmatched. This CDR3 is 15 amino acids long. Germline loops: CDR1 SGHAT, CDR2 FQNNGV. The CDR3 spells CASSLFQGAGNEQFF. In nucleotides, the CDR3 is TGTGCCAGCAGCTTATTCCAGGGGGCAGGTAATGAGCAGTTCTTC.

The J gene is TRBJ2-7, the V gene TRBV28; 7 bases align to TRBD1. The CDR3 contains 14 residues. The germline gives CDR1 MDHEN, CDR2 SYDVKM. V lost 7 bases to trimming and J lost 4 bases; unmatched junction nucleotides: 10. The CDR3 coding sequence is TGTGCCAGCACCGACAGGGTCTGGCGGTACGAGCAGTACTTC. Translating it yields CASTDRVWRYEQYF.

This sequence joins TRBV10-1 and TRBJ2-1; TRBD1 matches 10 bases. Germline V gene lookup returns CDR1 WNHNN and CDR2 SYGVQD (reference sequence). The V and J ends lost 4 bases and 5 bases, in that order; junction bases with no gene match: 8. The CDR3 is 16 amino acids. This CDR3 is CASSGDRDRGDNEQFF. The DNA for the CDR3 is TGCGCCAGCAGTGGGGATAGGGACAGGGGTGACAATGAGCAGTTCTTC.

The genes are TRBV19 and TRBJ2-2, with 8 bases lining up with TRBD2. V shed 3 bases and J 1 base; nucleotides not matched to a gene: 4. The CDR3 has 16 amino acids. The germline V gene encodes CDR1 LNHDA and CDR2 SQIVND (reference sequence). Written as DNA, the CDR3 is TGTGCCAGTAGTATCACAACTAGCGGGAACACCGGGGAGCTGTTTTTT. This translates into CASSITTSGNTGELFF.

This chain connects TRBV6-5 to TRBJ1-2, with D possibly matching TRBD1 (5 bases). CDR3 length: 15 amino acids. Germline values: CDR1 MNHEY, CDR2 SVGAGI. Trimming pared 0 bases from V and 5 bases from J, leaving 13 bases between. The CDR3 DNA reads TGTGCCAGCAGTTACTCGAAGGGGATGGGGTATGGCTACACCTTC. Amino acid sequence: CASSYSKGMGYGYTF.

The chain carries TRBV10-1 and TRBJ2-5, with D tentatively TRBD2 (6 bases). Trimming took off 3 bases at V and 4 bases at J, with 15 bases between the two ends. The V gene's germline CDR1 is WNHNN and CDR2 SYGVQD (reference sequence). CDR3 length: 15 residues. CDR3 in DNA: TGCGCCAGCAGTGAAGGAGGAGGCGGGGCAGAGACCCAGTACTTC. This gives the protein CASSEGGGGAETQYF.

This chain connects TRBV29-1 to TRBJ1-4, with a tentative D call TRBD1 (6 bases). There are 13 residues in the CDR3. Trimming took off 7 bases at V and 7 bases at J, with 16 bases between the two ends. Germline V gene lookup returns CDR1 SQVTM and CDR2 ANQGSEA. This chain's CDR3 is CSAKRGTLEKLFF. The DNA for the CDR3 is TGCAGCGCCAAAAGGGGGACCCTTGAAAAACTGTTTTTT. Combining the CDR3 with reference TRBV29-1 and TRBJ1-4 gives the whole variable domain SAVISQKPSRDICQRGTSLTIQCQVDSQVTMMFWYRQQPGQSLTLIATANQGSEATYESGFVIDKFPISRPNLTFSTLTVSNMSPEDSSIYLCSAKRGTLEKLFFGSGTQLSVL.

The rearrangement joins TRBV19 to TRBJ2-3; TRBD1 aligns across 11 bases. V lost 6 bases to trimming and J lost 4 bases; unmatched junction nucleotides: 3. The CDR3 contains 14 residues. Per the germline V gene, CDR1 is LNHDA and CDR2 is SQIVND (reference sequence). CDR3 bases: TGTGCCAGTAGCCCGGGACAGGGGGCAGATACGCAGTATTTT. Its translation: CASSPGQGADTQYF.

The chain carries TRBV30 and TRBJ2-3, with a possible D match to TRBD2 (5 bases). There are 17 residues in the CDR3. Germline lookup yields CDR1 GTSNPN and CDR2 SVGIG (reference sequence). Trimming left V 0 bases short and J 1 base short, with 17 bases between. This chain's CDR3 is CAWSVAQGSHGTDTQYF. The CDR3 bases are TGTGCCTGGAGTGTAGCACAAGGGAGCCACGGCACAGATACGCAGTATTTT.

The CDR3 sequence: CASSARDSAYF. The CDR3 DNA sequence: TGTGCCAGCAGTGCTCGGGACAGCGCGTACTTC. The gene calls are TRBV2 and TRBJ2-4; TRBD1 matches 7 bases. The V gene end was trimmed by 4 bases and the J gene end by 15 bases; junction bases not matched to a gene: 6. Germline CDR1 SNHLY, CDR2 FYNNEI. The CDR3 consists of 11 residues.

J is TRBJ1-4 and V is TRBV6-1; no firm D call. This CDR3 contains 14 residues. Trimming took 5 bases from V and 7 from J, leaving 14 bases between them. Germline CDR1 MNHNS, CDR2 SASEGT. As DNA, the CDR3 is TGTGCCAGCAGTATCACAGTCATAAGTGAAAAACTGTTTTTT. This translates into CASSITVISEKLFF.

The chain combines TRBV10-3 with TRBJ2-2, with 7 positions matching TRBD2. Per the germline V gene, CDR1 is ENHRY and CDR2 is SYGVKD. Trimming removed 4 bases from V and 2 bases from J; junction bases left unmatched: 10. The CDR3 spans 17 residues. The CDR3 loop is CAISVGLAGLNTGELFF. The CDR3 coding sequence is TGTGCCATCAGTGTAGGATTAGCGGGTCTTAACACCGGGGAGCTGTTTTTT.

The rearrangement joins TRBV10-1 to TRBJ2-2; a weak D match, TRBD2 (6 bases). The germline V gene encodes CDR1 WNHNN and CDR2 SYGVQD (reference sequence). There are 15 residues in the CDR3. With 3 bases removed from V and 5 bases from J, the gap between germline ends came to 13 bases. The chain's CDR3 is CASSDPGLSTGELFF. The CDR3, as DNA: TGCGCCAGCAGTGATCCGGGACTTTCAACCGGGGAGCTGTTTTTT.

CDR3: CASSLGWGRGNQETQYF. As DNA, the CDR3 is TGCGCCAGCAGCTTGGGCTGGGGCAGGGGCAACCAAGAGACCCAGTACTTC. The chain employs TRBV5-1 and TRBJ2-5; TRBD1 might be the D (6 bases). Germline CDR1 is SGHRS and CDR2 is YFSETQ. This CDR3 contains 17 residues. V gave up 0 bases and J gave up 0 bases, with 15 bases separating them.

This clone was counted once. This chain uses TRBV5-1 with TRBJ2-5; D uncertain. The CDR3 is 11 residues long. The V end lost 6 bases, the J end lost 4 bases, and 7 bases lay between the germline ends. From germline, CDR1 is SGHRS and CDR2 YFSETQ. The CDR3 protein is CASTVSETQYF. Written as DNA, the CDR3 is TGCGCCAGCACAGTTTCAGAGACCCAGTACTTC.

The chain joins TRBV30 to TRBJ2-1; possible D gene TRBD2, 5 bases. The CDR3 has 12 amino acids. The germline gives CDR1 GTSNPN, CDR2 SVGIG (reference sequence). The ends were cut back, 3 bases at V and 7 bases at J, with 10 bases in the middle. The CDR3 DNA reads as TGTGCCTGGAGCCCGGAGGATAATGAGCAGTTCTTC. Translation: CAWSPEDNEQFF.

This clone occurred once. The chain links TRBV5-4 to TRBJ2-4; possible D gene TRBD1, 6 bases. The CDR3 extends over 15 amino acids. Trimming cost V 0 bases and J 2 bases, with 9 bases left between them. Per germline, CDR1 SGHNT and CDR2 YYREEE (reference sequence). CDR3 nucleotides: TGTGCCAGCAGCTTGGACAGGGCTTCCAAAAACATTCAGTACTTC. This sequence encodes CASSLDRASKNIQYF.